This entry is about one T cell receptor beta chain. Only one count was recorded for this clone. What antigen it recognizes has not been identified. No base qualities exist here, and no much larger clone lies one base off it. Different DNA sequences within this sample yield the same CDR3. The donors belonged to the validation cohort of over a hundred subjects, which was separate from the approximately 700-subject first cohort. The CDR1 and CDR2 encoded by the germline V gene are SGDLS and YYNGEE. V gives up 0 bases and J gives up 2 bases, and the segment between their germline ends measures 7 bases. From the cysteine through the phenylalanine, the CDR3 covers 14 amino acids. Left in the record is the CDR3 DNA by itself, 42 bases read in frame from the first base. This sample is drawn from a study of cytomegalovirus exposure and HLA in healthy donors (TCRdb year 2017). Looking at the study overall: A later analysis indicated that the 120 or so validation repertoires were generated on the platform also employed for the roughly 650 repertoires of the first cohort. The study aimed to test whether signatures of past pathogen exposure could be identified by cataloging public T cell receptors. A separate validation cohort of 90 to 150 different subjects was used in addition to the roughly 720-subject first cohort. To predict cytomegalovirus infection status, the study brought together high-throughput TCR immunosequencing, statistical association of individual TCRs with disease status, and machine learning. The paper as a whole reports these results and caveats: Most TCR sequences were seen in very few donors, while some public TCRs were found in many individuals. The validation cohort had no HLA typing available for a later analysis, so co-occurrence within that cohort was assessed over all 120 or so repertoires. In a later analysis, TCRs clustered in the first cohort were found to also tend to co-occur in the approximately 110 validation repertoires, with approximately 95% of cluster scores above 0. The study listed approximately 160 TCR beta chains as associated with cytomegalovirus. The classifier was reported to diagnose cytomegalovirus status with high specificity and sensitivity in both the original cohort and the validation cohort. It was suggested by the authors that the approach could potentially be generalized to other disease states and immunological phenotypes. In vitro tests confirmed that a few of the cytomegalovirus-associated TCR beta chains recognize cytomegalovirus antigens.

Libraries were constructed by the immunoSEQ multiplex PCR assay. Processing in the source paper ran as follows. A statistical classification framework was developed to diagnose cytomegalovirus status using the catalog of TCR beta chain sequences. Imported from immuneACCESS, the table was reduced by TCRdb to in-frame sequences with V and J called. These copies leave out some clones; in studies compared against another copy, an unresolved V gene accounts for under half, and the cause of the remainder is not known. The DNA was the basis for D and trimming; V, J and clone size are from that table. This sample gives some 210,000 clones in total; roughly 84% of them show up just once. Roughly 2% of the sample is held by the ten biggest clonotypes.

The sample was PBMCs. The sequence came from a woman between 18 and 30 years old in good health and CMV-seropositive. The chain is made from TRBV9 and TRBJ2-3; no confident D gene assignment can be made. The CDR3: CASSVDSSTDTQYF. The nucleotide sequence reads as follows: TGTGCCAGCAGCGTAGACAGCTCCACAGATACGCAGTATTTT. With the rest looked up from the reference TRBV9 and TRBJ2-3 genes rather than sequenced, the full variable domain is DSGVTQTPKHLITATGQRVTLRCSPRSGDLSVYWYQQSLDQGLQFLIQYYNGEERAKGNILERFSAQQFPDLHSELNLSSLELGDSALYFCASSVDSSTDTQYFGPGTRLTVL.